A single sample gave rise to the 26 T cell receptor beta chains below, sequenced in a study of shared clonotypes between healthy human individuals. Profiling relied on immunoSEQ multiplex PCR, and the TCRdb table lists in-frame clones only, not all of them. The data contain around 750,000 clones, over 65% of them seen just once; the ten biggest clones take up 1.5% to 2%. The sample consisted of memory CD4+ T cells sorted from blood. The subset: CD45RA-negative fraction. The origin of the receptors is a young woman in good health.

V is TRBV5-3 and J is TRBJ2-5; a possible D gene is TRBD1 (6 bases). TRBV5-3 is an ORF, and what it does is uncertain. This CDR3 comprises 14 residues. Trimming removed 4 bases from V and 7 bases from J, with 17 bases in between. Here the CDR3 DNA reads TGTGCCAGAAGCCCGACAGGTTTCTTAGCGACCCAGTACTTC. Protein sequence: CARSPTGFLATQYF.

The table lists this clone with many counts. The J gene is TRBJ1-4, the V gene TRBV7-6, with 9 bases matching TRBD1. V trimming: 0 bases; J trimming: 11 bases; junction bases outside the gene matches: 4. CDR1 is SGHVS, CDR2 FNYEAQ, per germline. This CDR3 region has 14 residues. The CDR3 is CASSLATGGRKLFF. The CDR3 DNA is TGTGCCAGCAGCTTAGCAACAGGGGGCAGGAAACTGTTTTTT. Variable domain in full (rest from reference TRBV7-6 and TRBJ1-4): GAGVSQSPRYKVTKRGQDVALRCDPISGHVSLYWYRQALGQGPEFLTYFNYEAQQDKSGLPNDRFSAERPEGSISTLTIQRTEQRDSAMYRCASSLATGGRKLFFGSGTQLSVL.

The rearrangement uses TRBV5-1 and TRBJ2-2; 11 nucleotides line up with TRBD2. The J segment lost 1 base and the V segment lost 1 base, leaving 3 bases of the junction unmatched. The germline V gene has CDR1 SGHRS and CDR2 YFSETQ. CDR3 length equals 17 residues. CDR3 coding DNA: TGCGCCAGCAGCTTGAAAGGGACTAGCGGGAACACCGGGGAGCTGTTTTTT. It specifies CASSLKGTSGNTGELFF.

Notes on this clone: In the same sample, other DNA sequences code for this CDR3. The chain is built from TRBV6-5 and TRBJ2-5; possible D gene TRBD2, 5 bases. The CDR3 spans 12 residues. CDR1 and CDR2 from the germline V gene are MNHEY and SVGAGI. Trimming left V 2 bases short and J 4 bases short, with 5 bases between. The DNA for the CDR3 is TGTGCCAGCAGTTACGCGGGAGAGACCCAGTACTTC. This encodes CASSYAGETQYF.

The V gene is TRBV14, the J gene TRBJ2-7; D unresolved. V lost 1 base and J 2 bases, leaving 6 bases between the germline ends. The CDR3 has 13 amino acids. The germline CDR1 and CDR2 sequences are SGHDN and FVKESK. CDR3 region: CASSQGTPYEQYF. The CDR3 DNA is TGTGCCAGCAGCCAAGGGACGCCCTACGAGCAGTACTTC.

In this sample, this clone turned up once. The rearrangement joins TRBV15 to TRBJ2-7; 10 bases are shared with TRBD1. Germline CDR1 LNHNV, CDR2 YYDKDF (reference sequence). V lost 1 base to trimming and J lost 1 base; unmatched junction nucleotides: 7. This CDR3 is 17 amino acids long. The CDR3: CATSRGTWDRGSYEQYF. CDR3 DNA: TGTGCCACCAGCAGAGGAACGTGGGACAGGGGATCCTACGAGCAGTACTTC.

This rearrangement joins TRBV28 to TRBJ2-7; a weak D match, TRBD2 (5 bases). Germline values: CDR1 MDHEN, CDR2 SYDVKM. V shed 5 bases and J shed 5 bases, with 16 bases lying between them. The CDR3 is made up of 14 amino acids. The CDR3, as DNA: TGTGCCAGCAGTCCAGGCACTTGGCGGGACGAGCAGTACTTC. Translation: CASSPGTWRDEQYF. The full variable domain, in which reference TRBV28 and TRBJ2-7 provide the parts outside the CDR3, is DVKVTQSSRYLVKRTGEKVFLECVQDMDHENMFWYRQDPGLGLRLIYFSYDVKMKEKGDIPEGYSVSREKKERFSLILESASTNQTSMYLCASSPGTWRDEQYFGPGTRLTVT.

The chain combines TRBV9 with TRBJ2-7, with D maybe TRBD2 (5 bases). V lost 3 bases, J lost 7 bases, and 20 bases lay in between. The germline V gene encodes CDR1 SGDLS and CDR2 YYNGEE. CDR3 size: 15 residues. The CDR3 nucleotides read TGTGCCAGCAGCGCCAGTAACCTCCTTCCGGGGGAGCAGTACTTC. It codes for CASSASNLLPGEQYF. The complete variable domain, with remaining parts taken from reference TRBV9 and TRBJ2-7, reads DSGVTQTPKHLITATGQRVTLRCSPRSGDLSVYWYQQSLDQGLQFLIQYYNGEERAKGNILERFSAQQFPDLHSELNLSSLELGDSALYFCASSASNLLPGEQYFGPGTRLTVT.

This clone has only a few counts. CDR3 loop: CASTLGHAFGNEQFF. In nucleotides, the CDR3 is TGTGCCAGTACCCTCGGTCACGCGTTCGGGAATGAGCAGTTCTTC. V and J are TRBV19 and TRBJ2-1, with D unresolved. The CDR3 runs 15 residues. Germline CDR1 and CDR2: LNHDA and SQIVND (reference sequence). V was pared by 7 bases and J by 7 bases, with 20 bases between.

The chain recombines TRBV6-1 with TRBJ2-2, with a tentative D call TRBD1 (6 bases). The CDR3 contains 15 residues. V lost 6 bases to trimming and J lost 4 bases, with 15 bases between them. The germline V gene encodes CDR1 MNHNS and CDR2 SASEGT. The CDR3 bases are TGTGCCAGCAGAGAGATTGACAGGAGCACCGGGGAGCTGTTTTTT. Translation gives CASREIDRSTGELFF.

This clone has a handful of counts. The chain uses TRBV19 and TRBJ1-4; D unclear. The germline V gene has CDR1 LNHDA and CDR2 SQIVND (reference sequence). This CDR3 has 12 residues. The ends were cut back, 4 bases at V and 8 bases at J, with 8 bases in the middle. CDR3 bases: TGTGCCAGTAGTAGAAGGAGAGAAAAACTGTTTTTT. Translating it yields CASSRRREKLFF.

Only a few counts were recorded for this clone. The genes are TRBV27 and TRBJ1-2; TRBD1 matches 9 bases. Trimming took 5 bases from V and 2 from J; bases not matched to a gene: 3. Germline loops: CDR1 MNHEY, CDR2 SMNVEV (reference sequence). The CDR3 length is 14 residues. CDR3 in amino acids: CASSNGQGNYGYTF. CDR3 nucleotide sequence: TGTGCCAGCAGTAATGGACAGGGGAACTATGGCTACACCTTC.

This clone was counted once. The chain carries TRBV28 and TRBJ2-4; a weak D match, TRBD2 (5 bases). Trimming stripped 5 bases from V and 2 bases from J, with 16 bases between. Germline loops: CDR1 MDHEN, CDR2 SYDVKM. The CDR3 totals 16 residues. The CDR3 nucleotides read TGTGCCAGCAGTACCCGGACGTCGGGATCCAAAAACATTCAGTACTTC. It specifies CASSTRTSGSKNIQYF.

The V gene is TRBV5-1, the J gene TRBJ2-2, with 7 bases that match TRBD1. The CDR3 loop spans 16 amino acids. Germline V CDR1 and CDR2: SGHRS, YFSETQ. V lost 4 bases to trimming and J lost 6 bases; unmatched junction nucleotides: 12. The CDR3 sequence is CASSLRGRRSAGELFF. As DNA, the CDR3 is TGCGCCAGCAGCCTGAGGGGGCGACGTTCCGCCGGGGAGCTGTTTTTT.

The gene calls are TRBV9 and TRBJ2-1; D is unresolved. The CDR3 extends over 14 amino acids. Looked up from germline, CDR1 is SGDLS and CDR2 is YYNGEE. V was clipped by 4 bases and J by 6 bases, with 14 bases between them. CDR3 protein: CASSKMGPRNEQFF. The CDR3 nucleotides are TGTGCCAGCAGCAAAATGGGCCCACGCAATGAGCAGTTCTTC.

A remark on this clone: Being one base from a much bigger clone, this may be a read error. CDR3 coding DNA: TGTGCCAGCAGTTTTAATGAAAAACTGTTTTTT. This codes for CASSFNEKLFF. The chain links TRBV6-5 to TRBJ1-4; D remains ambiguous. Looked up from germline, CDR1 is MNHEY and CDR2 is SVGAGI. The CDR3 is 11 amino acids. Trimming removed 4 bases from V and 4 bases from J, with 1 base in between.

About this clone: This may be a read error: a much more frequent sequence differs by one nucleotide. At the DNA level, this CDR3 is encoded by other sequences in the same sample as well. The chain links TRBV28 to TRBJ1-3; D uncertain. Trimming pared 6 bases from V and 0 bases from J, leaving 6 bases between. The CDR3 extends over 13 amino acids. CDR1 is MDHEN and CDR2 is SYDVKM in the germline V gene. The CDR3 bases are TGTGCCAGCAGCCCCAGCTCTGGAAACACCATATATTTT. It encodes CASSPSSGNTIYF. Full variable domain (remainder filled in from reference TRBV28 and TRBJ1-3): DVKVTQSSRYLVKRTGEKVFLECVQDMDHENMFWYRQDPGLGLRLIYFSYDVKMKEKGDIPEGYSVSREKKERFSLILESASTNQTSMYLCASSPSSGNTIYFGEGSWLTVV.

This rearrangement joins TRBV11-3 to TRBJ2-2; weak D call: TRBD1 (6 bases). Germline CDR1 is SGHNT and CDR2 is YENEEA. The length of the CDR3 is 15 residues. Trimming cost V 3 bases and J 7 bases, with 15 bases left between them. The CDR3 reads CASSLQGSSSGELFF. Here the CDR3 DNA reads TGTGCCAGCAGCTTGCAGGGGTCTTCTAGCGGGGAGCTGTTTTTT.

The rearrangement uses TRBV29-1 and TRBJ1-5, with D uncertain. Germline CDR1 and CDR2: SQVTM and ANQGSEA. V gave up 0 bases and J gave up 16 bases, with 13 bases separating them. This CDR3 is built from 11 residues. CDR3 residues: CSVEDRKGYHF. The CDR3, as DNA: TGCAGCGTTGAAGATCGGAAAGGGTACCATTTT.

The chain has TRBV4-1 and TRBJ2-1, with TRBD2 matching 8 bases. Germline trimming cut 3 bases from V and 6 bases from J; bases unmatched to any gene: 13. The V gene's germline CDR1 is MGHRA and CDR2 YSYEKL. CDR3 length equals 17 residues. The CDR3, as DNA: TGCGCCAGCAGCCAGGAAGTGCCGGGACTAGTGGTCAATGAGCAGTTCTTC. It codes for CASSQEVPGLVVNEQFF.

The V and J genes are TRBV28 and TRBJ1-5; perhaps TRBD1 as D (5 bases). Germline V gives CDR1 MDHEN, CDR2 SYDVKM. The CDR3 is 17 amino acids. V was shortened by 8 bases and J by 5 bases, with 25 bases between the two germline ends. CDR3 nucleotide sequence: TGTGCCAGCCCTCCGGGACTCGCAAGGTGGGTGGATCAGCCCCAGCATTTT. It translates to CASPPGLARWVDQPQHF. The whole variable domain, remainder taken from reference TRBV28 and TRBJ1-5, is DVKVTQSSRYLVKRTGEKVFLECVQDMDHENMFWYRQDPGLGLRLIYFSYDVKMKEKGDIPEGYSVSREKKERFSLILESASTNQTSMYLCASPPGLARWVDQPQHFGDGTRLSIL.

V and J are TRBV28 and TRBJ2-7, with a possible D match to TRBD2 (6 bases). Germline lookup yields CDR1 MDHEN and CDR2 SYDVKM. The CDR3 loop spans 13 amino acids. V was cut by 10 bases and J by 0 bases, with 13 bases left in between. The CDR3 spells CATLRRDSYEQYF. DNA for the CDR3: TGTGCCACCCTGAGGCGGGACTCCTACGAGCAGTACTTC.

This clone was found once. The chain employs TRBV2 and TRBJ1-1; the D is unclear. The CDR3 consists of 12 residues. V lost 7 bases and J 0 bases, leaving 6 bases between the germline ends. CDR1 is SNHLY, CDR2 FYNNEI, per germline. CDR3 sequence reads: CASNVVNTEAFF. The CDR3 DNA sequence: TGTGCCAGCAACGTGGTGAACACTGAAGCTTTCTTT.

The rearrangement links TRBV5-6 to TRBJ2-1, with TRBD1 as a possible D gene (6 bases). Trimming removed 6 bases at V and 7 bases at J, with 17 bases between. Looked up from germline, CDR1 is SGHDT and CDR2 is YYEEEE. The CDR3 is 14 residues long. The CDR3 region is CASTTGYVRNEQFF. CDR3 bases: TGTGCCAGCACCACAGGGTACGTAAGGAATGAGCAGTTCTTC.

The rearrangement uses TRBV5-1 and TRBJ2-2, with TRBD2 matching 7 bases. This CDR3 is built from 15 residues. The junction had 5 bases not matched to a gene; V was cut back by 3 bases and J by 3 bases. CDR1 is SGHRS and CDR2 is YFSETQ in the germline V gene. As DNA, the CDR3 is TGCGCCAGCAGCTCGGAGGGACTATACACCGGGGAGCTGTTTTTT. It codes for CASSSEGLYTGELFF.

The rearrangement uses TRBV5-4 and TRBJ2-2; 9 bases agree with TRBD1. CDR1 and CDR2 (germline): SGHNT, YYREEE (reference sequence). The junction had 9 bases not matched to a gene; V was cut back by 4 bases and J by 5 bases. The CDR3 sequence is 16 residues long. The CDR3 here is CASSDPRTGDTGELFF. The CDR3 nucleotides are TGTGCCAGCAGCGACCCTCGGACAGGGGATACCGGGGAGCTGTTTTTT.